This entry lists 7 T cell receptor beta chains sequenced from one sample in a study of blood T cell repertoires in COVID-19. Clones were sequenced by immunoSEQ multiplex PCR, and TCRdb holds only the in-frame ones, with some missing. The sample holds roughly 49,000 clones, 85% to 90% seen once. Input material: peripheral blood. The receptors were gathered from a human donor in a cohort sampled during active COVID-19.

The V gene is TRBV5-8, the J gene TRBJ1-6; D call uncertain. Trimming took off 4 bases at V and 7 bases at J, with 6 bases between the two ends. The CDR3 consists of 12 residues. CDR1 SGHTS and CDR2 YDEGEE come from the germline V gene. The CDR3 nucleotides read TGTGCCAGCAGCCTACAGAATTCACCCCTCCACTTT. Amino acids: CASSLQNSPLHF.

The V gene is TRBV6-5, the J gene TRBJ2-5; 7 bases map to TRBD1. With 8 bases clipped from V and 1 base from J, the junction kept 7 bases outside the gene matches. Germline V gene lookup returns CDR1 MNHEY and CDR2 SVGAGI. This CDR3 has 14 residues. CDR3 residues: CASGTGDTQETQYF. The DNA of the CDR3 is TGTGCCAGCGGTACAGGGGACACCCAAGAGACCCAGTACTTC.

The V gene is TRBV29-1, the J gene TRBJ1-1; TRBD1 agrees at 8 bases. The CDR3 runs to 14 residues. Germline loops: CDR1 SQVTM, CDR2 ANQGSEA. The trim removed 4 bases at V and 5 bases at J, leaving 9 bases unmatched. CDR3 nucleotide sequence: TGCAGCGTTGGTTTAGCAGGGGGCGTAACTGAAGCTTTCTTT. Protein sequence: CSVGLAGGVTEAFF.

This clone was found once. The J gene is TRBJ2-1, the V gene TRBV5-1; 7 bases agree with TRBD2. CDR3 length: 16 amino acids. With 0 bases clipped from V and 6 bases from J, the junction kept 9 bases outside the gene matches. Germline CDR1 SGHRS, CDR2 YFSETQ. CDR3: CASSLGTAGVSNEQFF. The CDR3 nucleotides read TGCGCCAGCAGCTTGGGTACGGCGGGAGTAAGCAATGAGCAGTTCTTC.

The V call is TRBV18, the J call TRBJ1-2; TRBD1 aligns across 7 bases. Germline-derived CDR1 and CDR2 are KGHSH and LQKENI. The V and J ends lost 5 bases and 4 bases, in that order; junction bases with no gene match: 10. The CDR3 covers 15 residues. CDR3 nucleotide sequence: TGTGCCAGCTCAGCGGGACAGCTTGGGTTCTATGGCTACACCTTC. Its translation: CASSAGQLGFYGYTF.

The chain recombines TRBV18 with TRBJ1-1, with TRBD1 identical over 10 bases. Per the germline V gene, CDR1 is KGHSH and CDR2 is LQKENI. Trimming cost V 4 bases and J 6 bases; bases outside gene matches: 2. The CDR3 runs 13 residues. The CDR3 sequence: CASSQDRGAEAFF. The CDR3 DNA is TGTGCCAGCTCACAGGACAGGGGGGCTGAAGCTTTCTTT.

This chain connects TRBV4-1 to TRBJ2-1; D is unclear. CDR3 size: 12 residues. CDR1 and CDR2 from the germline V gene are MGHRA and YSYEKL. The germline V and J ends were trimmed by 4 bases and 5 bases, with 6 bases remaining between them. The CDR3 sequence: CASSPVNNEQFF. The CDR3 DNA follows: TGCGCCAGCAGCCCTGTTAACAATGAGCAGTTCTTC.